A single sample gave rise to the 10 T cell receptor beta chains below, sequenced in a study of T cells in women clearing cervical HPV infection. Clones were read by immunoSEQ multiplex PCR, and TCRdb kept only the in-frame ones, dropping some. The sample totals 45,000 to 50,000 clones. The sequencing sample was made of blood buffy coat. These receptors originate from a woman between 18 and 69 years old with a cervical HPV16 infection that either progressed to CIN3+ or cleared (not recorded which).

Notes on this clone: The sequence runs out 3 residues before the end of the CDR3; the remainder is reconstructed from the germline J gene. This chain links TRBV2 with TRBJ2-7, with 9 positions matching TRBD1. The CDR3 consists of 15 residues. Per the germline V gene, CDR1 is SNHLY and CDR2 is FYNNEI. The V and J ends lost 6 bases and 3 bases, in that order; junction bases with no gene match: 9. CDR3 DNA, as far as it was read: TGTGCCAGCAGGGCCGGGACAGGGCTTAACTACGAG. Translating it yields CASRAGTGLNYE. The whole CDR3 sequence is CASRAGTGLNYEQYF.

On this clone: The read finishes 3 residues shy of the CDR3 end, and the germline J gene is used to complete it. This chain links TRBV30 with TRBJ2-7; D perhaps matches TRBD1 (6 bases). The CDR3 is 12 residues long. Trimming shortened V by 5 bases and J by 2 bases, and 10 bases separated the two germline ends. Germline CDR1 GTSNPN, CDR2 SVGIG (reference sequence). The CDR3 bases that were read are TGTGCCTGGGGCCGGGACACCTACGAG. Translated, it gives CAWGRDTYE. From start to end, the CDR3 is CAWGRDTYEQYF.

The CDR3 sequence: CASDSFSGANVLTF. The sequenced part of the CDR3 DNA is TGTGCCAGTGACAGCTTCTCTGGGGCCAACGTC. The J gene is TRBJ2-6, the V gene TRBV19, with a possible D match to TRBD1 (5 bases). The read terminates 3 residues before the CDR3 end, so the remaining end is supplied by the germline J gene. CDR1 is LNHDA and CDR2 is SQIVND in the germline V gene (reference sequence). V lost 8 bases and J lost 0, with 8 bases in between. The length of the CDR3 is 14 residues.

On this clone: The read halts 3 residues ahead of the CDR3 end, with the missing end drawn from the germline J gene. The chain employs TRBV5-1 and TRBJ1-2, with 9 bases identical to TRBD1. After removal of 4 bases from V and 0 bases from J, the junction contained 16 bases not matched to a gene. The germline V gene has CDR1 SGHRS and CDR2 YFSETQ. The CDR3 has 19 amino acids. CDR3 DNA, as far as it was read: TGCGCCAGCAGCCCCTTACCAGGGGGACAGGGAGAAACTAACTATGGC. Amino acid sequence: CASSPLPGGQGETNYG. The entire CDR3 reads CASSPLPGGQGETNYGYTF.

A note on this clone: The CDR3 end falls 3 residues outside the read, so it is completed with the germline J gene. The chain employs TRBV6-2 or TRBV6-3 and TRBJ2-5, with D tentatively TRBD2 (5 bases). Germline values: CDR1 MNHEY, CDR2 SVGEGT. The CDR3 spans 14 residues. Trimming took 3 bases from V and 5 from J, leaving 13 bases between them. The CDR3 DNA, read in part, is TGTGCCAGCAGTTATTCAGGACCGGGGGAGACC. Amino acid sequence: CASSYSGPGET. The whole CDR3 sequence reads CASSYSGPGETQYF.

On this clone itself: The read halts 3 residues ahead of the CDR3 end, with the missing end drawn from the germline J gene. The chain has TRBV5-1 and TRBJ1-2; TRBD1 aligns across 7 bases. This CDR3 is built from 13 residues. Germline CDR1 SGHRS, CDR2 YFSETQ. The CDR3 DNA, read in part, is TGCGCCAGCAGCTCCGGACAGGCCAGGGGC. Translation: CASSSGQARG. From start to end, the CDR3 is CASSSGQARGYTF.

About this clone: Read data end 3 residues before the CDR3 end; the end is taken from the germline J gene. This chain joins TRBV30 and TRBJ1-5; D remains ambiguous. CDR1 is GTSNPN and CDR2 is SVGIG in the germline V gene (reference sequence). V shed 0 bases and J shed 4 bases, with 4 bases lying between them. This CDR3 comprises 12 residues. Incomplete CDR3 DNA: TGTGCCTGGAGTGTACTGAATCAGCCC. Residues: CAWSVLNQP. The full CDR3 is CAWSVLNQPQHF.

Concerning this clone: The CDR3 extends 3 residues past the end of the read, so its final part is completed from the germline J gene. V is TRBV2 and J is TRBJ2-3; TRBD1 agrees at 7 bases. The CDR3 contains 13 residues. With 7 bases clipped from V and 3 bases from J, the junction kept 4 bases outside the gene matches. Germline CDR1 and CDR2: SNHLY and FYNNEI. The chain's CDR3 is CASKGQRTDTQYF. The sequenced CDR3 bases are TGTGCCAGCAAGGGACAGCGGACAGATACG.

A remark on this clone: The read finishes 3 residues shy of the CDR3 end, and the germline J gene is used to complete it. This sequence joins TRBV14 and TRBJ2-5; 7 bases fit TRBD1. CDR1 is SGHDN, CDR2 FVKESK, per germline. The CDR3 runs 15 residues. J lost 2 bases, V lost 4 bases, and 7 bases had no gene match. CDR3 protein: CASSPLSGGQETQYF. CDR3 DNA (partial): TGTGCCAGCAGCCCTCTCTCAGGGGGACAAGAGACC.

As to this clone: Read sequence stops 3 residues before the CDR3 end, and the germline J gene provides the missing end. This chain joins TRBV6-2 or TRBV6-3 and TRBJ1-5; D is perhaps TRBD1 (6 bases). The CDR3 is made up of 12 amino acids. Germline CDR1 and CDR2: MNHEY and SVGEGT. The ends were cut back, 5 bases at V and 7 bases at J, with 9 bases in the middle. The CDR3 reads CASSTGYQPQHF. The CDR3 bases that were read are TGTGCCAGCAGTACAGGGTACCAGCCC.